The rows below give T cell receptor beta chains drawn from one sample of a study of neoadjuvant anti-PD-1 for oral cavity cancer. Method: immunoSEQ multiplex PCR; TCRdb's copy keeps in-frame clones and lacks some. There are tens of thousands of clones in the sample; about 86% occur only once, and 3.4% lies in the top ten. The sequencing used PBMCs, collected before nivolumab (anti-PD-1) treatment. Source of these receptors: a person aged 40-85 years with oral cavity squamous cell carcinoma. The CDR3 runs from the conserved cysteine through the conserved F or W. The D gene is left open where the match is weak. For some rows the clone size is stated as once, few or many, or as a class when expanded; others skip it.

.	TRBV6-4	TRBJ1-2	.	CASSDSGAGREGYTF	TGTGCCAGCAGTGACTCGGGGGCAGGTCGAGAGGGCTACACCTTC
.	TRBV19	TRBJ1-2	.	CASSISNGYTF	TGTGCCAGTAGTATTTCGAATGGCTACACCTTC
.	TRBV10-3	TRBJ2-7	.	CAISEGESYEQYF	TGTGCCATCAGTGAGGGGGAATCCTACGAGCAGTACTTC
.	TRBV9	TRBJ2-2	.	CASSVEAGVTTGELFF	TGTGCCAGCAGCGTAGAAGCAGGGGTAACCACCGGGGAGCTGTTTTTT
.	TRBV21-1	TRBJ2-3	.	CASSNASGGAADTQYF	TGTGCCAGCAGCAATGCCAGCGGGGGGGCCGCAGATACGCAGTATTTT
.	TRBV30	TRBJ1-1	.	CAWKGTPHTEAFF	TGTGCCTGGAAGGGGACACCTCACACTGAAGCTTTCTTT
.	TRBV6-1	TRBJ2-3	TRBD2	CASSEVAGGPFDGTDTQYF	TGTGCCAGCAGTGAGGTAGCGGGGGGGCCGTTTGACGGCACAGATACGCAGTATTTT
.	TRBV28	TRBJ1-2	.	CASSNIIIKEEDYGYTF	TGTGCCAGCAGCAACATTATAATTAAGGAAGAGGACTATGGCTACACCTTC
.	TRBV6-5	TRBJ2-1	.	CASSSLVSETYNEQFF	TGTGCCAGCAGTTCCCTGGTTAGCGAAACCTACAATGAGCAGTTCTTC
.	TRBV7-3	TRBJ2-6	.	CASRAGSGANVLTF	TGTGCCAGCAGGGCGGGGTCCGGGGCCAACGTCCTGACTTTC
.	TRBV6-5	TRBJ1-2	.	CASSYSWTVGYTF	TGTGCCAGCAGTTACTCATGGACCGTCGGCTACACCTTC
.	TRBV5-1	TRBJ1-2	.	CASSHRQSRYGYTF	TGCGCCAGCAGCCACCGACAGAGCCGCTATGGCTACACCTTC
.	TRBV7-3	TRBJ2-2	.	CASSPTSLNTGELFF	TGTGCCAGCAGCCCGACTTCCTTGAACACCGGGGAGCTGTTTTTT
.	TRBV27	TRBJ1-1	.	CASRNRASNTEAFF	TGTGCCAGCAGAAACAGGGCTTCGAACACTGAAGCTTTCTTT
.	TRBV27	TRBJ2-7	.	CASSPHNEQYF	TGTGCCAGCAGTCCGCATAACGAGCAGTACTTC
.	TRBV27	TRBJ2-1	.	CASSLTQGGRKFF	TGTGCCAGCAGTTTAACACAGGGTGGAAGGAAGTTCTTC
.	TRBV9	TRBJ1-3	.	CASSVDRSGRGTGNTIYF	TGTGCCAGCAGCGTAGATCGGTCGGGGCGGGGAACTGGAAACACCATATATTTT
.	TRBV6-5	TRBJ2-1	TRBD2	CASSPGLAGIEQFF	TGTGCCAGCAGTCCGGGACTAGCGGGAATTGAGCAGTTCTTC
.	TRBV29-1	TRBJ2-7	.	CSVEGTADYEQYF	TGCAGCGTTGAAGGGACCGCCGACTACGAGCAGTACTTC
.	TRBV5-4	TRBJ2-4	TRBD2	CASSSGTSGGGGQKYF	TGTGCCAGCAGCTCCGGGACTAGCGGGGGGGGCGGGCAAAAGTACTTC
.	TRBV13	TRBJ2-3	.	CASSLFRGSTDTQYF	TGTGCCAGCAGCTTATTTAGAGGGTCCACAGATACGCAGTATTTT
.	TRBV30	TRBJ2-1	.	CAWSVRWRTNEQFF	TGTGCCTGGAGTGTACGGTGGAGGACCAATGAGCAGTTCTTC
.	TRBV5-5	TRBJ2-1	.	CASSLAFAGAYNEQFF	TGTGCCAGCAGCTTGGCCTTCGCGGGGGCTTACAATGAGCAGTTCTTC
.	TRBV30	TRBJ1-6	.	CAWNVRSSYNSPLHF	TGTGCCTGGAACGTCCGAAGCTCCTATAATTCACCCCTCCACTTT
.	TRBV6-5	TRBJ2-2	.	CASSPGTTPGELFF	TGTGCCAGCAGCCCCGGGACGACCCCCGGGGAGCTGTTTTTT
.	TRBV19	TRBJ1-2	.	CASSIRPGFHYGYTF	TGTGCCAGTAGTATACGCCCAGGCTTCCACTATGGCTACACCTTC
.	TRBV5-1	TRBJ2-5	TRBD2	CASSLASLAGGEYQETQYF	TGCGCCAGCAGCTTGGCGTCGCTAGCGGGGGGCGAATACCAAGAGACCCAGTACTTC
.	TRBV30	TRBJ1-5	.	CAWSVGITDQPQHF	TGTGCCTGGAGTGTGGGAATAACCGATCAGCCCCAGCATTTT
.	TRBV2	TRBJ1-1	TRBD1	CASSGTRDRGNTEAFF	TGTGCCAGCAGTGGGACTAGGGACAGGGGGAACACTGAAGCTTTCTTT
.	TRBV11-3	TRBJ2-1	TRBD2	CASSDSWGREGHNEQFF	TGTGCCAGCAGCGACAGCTGGGGACGGGAGGGCCACAATGAGCAGTTCTTC
.	TRBV2	TRBJ1-4	.	CASKPRLLMNGLFF	TGTGCCAGCAAACCGAGGCTACTAATGAACGGACTGTTTTTT
.	TRBV5-1	TRBJ1-1	TRBD1	CASSKGTGGNTEAFF	TGCGCCAGCAGCAAAGGGACAGGGGGGAACACTGAAGCTTTCTTT
.	TRBV6-1	TRBJ2-3	TRBD1	CASRKDRVADTQYF	TGTGCCAGCAGGAAAGACAGGGTAGCAGATACGCAGTATTTT
.	TRBV7-6	TRBJ2-7	TRBD2	CASSLIAGGSYEQYF	TGTGCCAGCAGCTTAATAGCGGGAGGATCCTACGAGCAGTACTTC
once	TRBV7-2	TRBJ2-7	.	CASSLDGGGWYEQYF	TGTGCCAGCAGCTTAGATGGGGGAGGCTGGTACGAGCAGTACTTC
few	TRBV7-3	TRBJ1-3	.	CASSLGVSSGNTIYF	TGTGCCAGCAGCTTGGGGGTGAGCTCTGGAAACACCATATATTTT
.	TRBV13	TRBJ1-1	TRBD1	CASSVPWQGDTEAFF	TGTGCCAGCAGCGTCCCGTGGCAGGGGGACACTGAAGCTTTCTTT
.	TRBV6-1	TRBJ2-7	TRBD1	CATQGAIPYEQYF	TGTGCCACCCAGGGGGCTATCCCCTACGAGCAGTACTTC
.	TRBV19	TRBJ1-2	.	CASRVHGQNYGYTF	TGTGCCAGTAGGGTCCACGGCCAGAACTATGGCTACACCTTC
few	TRBV2	TRBJ2-7	TRBD1	CASSEIPWTGESYEQYF	TGTGCCAGCAGTGAGATACCCTGGACAGGGGAAAGCTACGAGCAGTACTTC
.	TRBV30	TRBJ2-3	.	CGWGSSTDTQYF	TGTGGGTGGGGGTCTAGCACAGATACGCAGTATTTT
.	TRBV6-6	TRBJ1-4	.	CASSYSRGEKLFF	TGTGCCAGCAGTTACTCGAGGGGGGAAAAACTGTTTTTT
once	TRBV2	TRBJ2-3	.	CASRRPGYTQYF	TGTGCCAGCAGAAGACCCGGTTATACGCAGTATTTT
once	TRBV5-8	TRBJ2-1	.	CASSQRLGSYNEQFF	TGTGCCAGCAGCCAGAGACTGGGCTCCTACAATGAGCAGTTCTTC
.	TRBV27	TRBJ2-7	TRBD2	CASSPLAASYEQYF	TGTGCCAGCAGTCCCCTAGCGGCATCCTACGAGCAGTACTTC
.	TRBV30	TRBJ1-1	TRBD1	CAWSGGQSVFDRNTEAFF	TGTGCCTGGAGCGGGGGACAGTCGGTTTTTGATAGGAACACTGAAGCTTTCTTT
.	TRBV28	TRBJ1-5	.	CATLANNQPQHF	TGTGCCACCTTGGCCAATAATCAGCCCCAGCATTTT
.	TRBV5-4	TRBJ1-4	.	CASSQSGASDEKLFF	TGTGCCAGCAGCCAAAGTGGGGCCTCGGATGAAAAACTGTTTTTT
.	TRBV29-1	TRBJ2-3	TRBD2	CSVVSQGMGFRGRAGRETDTQYF	TGCAGCGTAGTCAGCCAGGGAATGGGGTTCCGCGGGAGGGCCGGGAGGGAGACAGATACGCAGTATTTT
few	TRBV11-1	TRBJ2-7	.	CASSFMTGPHEQYF	TGTGCCAGCAGCTTCATGACAGGTCCCCACGAGCAGTACTTC
once	TRBV7-8	TRBJ1-5	.	CASSLNVVDAQPQHF	TGTGCCAGCAGCTTAAACGTTGTGGACGCGCAGCCCCAGCATTTT
.	TRBV10-2	TRBJ2-5	.	CASSESRVMGETQYF	TGCGCCAGCAGTGAATCTAGGGTAATGGGGGAGACCCAGTACTTC
.	TRBV7-6	TRBJ1-1	.	CASRPLGSNTEAFF	TGTGCCAGCAGACCCCTAGGCTCGAACACTGAAGCTTTCTTT
.	TRBV9	TRBJ2-2	.	CASSVGGNTGELFF	TGTGCCAGCAGCGTAGGCGGGAACACCGGGGAGCTGTTTTTT
.	TRBV29-1	TRBJ1-1	TRBD1	CSVEQGAGTEAFF	TGCAGCGTCGAACAGGGGGCCGGCACTGAAGCTTTCTTT
once	TRBV5-1	TRBJ2-1	.	CASSLDRTHYNEQFF	TGCGCCAGCAGCTTGGACAGGACTCACTACAATGAGCAGTTCTTC
.	TRBV4-1	TRBJ1-2	.	CASSQERGELYGYTF	TGCGCCAGCAGCCAAGAGAGAGGGGAGCTCTATGGCTACACCTTC
.	TRBV7-3	TRBJ2-1	.	CASSRQTGGVYNEQFF	TGTGCCAGCAGCCGACAAACTGGCGGAGTATACAATGAGCAGTTCTTC
few	TRBV19	TRBJ2-3	.	CASKERWTDTQYF	TGTGCCAGTAAAGAGCGATGGACAGATACGCAGTATTTT